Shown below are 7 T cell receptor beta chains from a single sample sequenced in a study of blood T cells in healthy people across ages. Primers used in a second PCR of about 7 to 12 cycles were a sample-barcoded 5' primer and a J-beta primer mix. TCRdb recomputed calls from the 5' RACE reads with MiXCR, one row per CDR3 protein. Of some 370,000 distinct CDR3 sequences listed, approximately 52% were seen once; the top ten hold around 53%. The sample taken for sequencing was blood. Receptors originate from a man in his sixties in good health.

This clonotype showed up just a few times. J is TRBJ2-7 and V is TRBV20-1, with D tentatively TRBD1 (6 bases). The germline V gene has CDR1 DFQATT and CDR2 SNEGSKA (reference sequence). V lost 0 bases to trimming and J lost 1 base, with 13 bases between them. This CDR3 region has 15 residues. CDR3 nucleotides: TGCAGTGCTAGAGAACAGGGTGTTCAGTCCTACGAGCAGTACTTC. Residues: CSAREQGVQSYEQYF.

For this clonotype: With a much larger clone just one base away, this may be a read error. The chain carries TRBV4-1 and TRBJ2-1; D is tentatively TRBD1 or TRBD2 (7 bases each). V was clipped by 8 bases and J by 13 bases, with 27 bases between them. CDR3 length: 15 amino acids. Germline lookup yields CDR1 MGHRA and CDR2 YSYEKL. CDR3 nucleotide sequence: TGCGCCAGCCGCGAGACAGGGACTATCCAAGAGACCCAGTTCTTC. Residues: CASRETGTIQETQFF.

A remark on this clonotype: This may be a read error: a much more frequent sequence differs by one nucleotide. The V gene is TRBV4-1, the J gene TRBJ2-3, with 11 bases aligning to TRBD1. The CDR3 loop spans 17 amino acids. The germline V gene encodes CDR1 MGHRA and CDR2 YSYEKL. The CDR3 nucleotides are TGCGCCAGCAGCCAAGCCGGGACAGGGGGTTTCGAGGATATGCAGTATTTT. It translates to CASSQAGTGGFEDMQYF.

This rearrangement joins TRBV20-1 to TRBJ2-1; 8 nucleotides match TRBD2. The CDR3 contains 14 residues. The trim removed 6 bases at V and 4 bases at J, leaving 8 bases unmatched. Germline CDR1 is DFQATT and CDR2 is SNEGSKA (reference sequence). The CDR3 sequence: CSAPSGGHYNEQFF. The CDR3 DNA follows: TGCAGTGCCCCGAGCGGGGGCCATTACAATGAGCAGTTCTTC.

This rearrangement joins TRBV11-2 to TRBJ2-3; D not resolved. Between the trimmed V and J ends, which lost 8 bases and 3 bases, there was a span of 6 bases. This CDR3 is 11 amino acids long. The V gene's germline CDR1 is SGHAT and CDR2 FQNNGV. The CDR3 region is CASAWTDTQYF. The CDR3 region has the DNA TGTGCCAGCGCATGGACAGATACGCAGTATTTT.

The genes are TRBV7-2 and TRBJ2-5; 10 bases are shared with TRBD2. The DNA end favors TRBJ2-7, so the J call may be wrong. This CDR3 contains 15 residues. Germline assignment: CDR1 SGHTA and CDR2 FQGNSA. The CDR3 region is CASSLALAGEYEQYF. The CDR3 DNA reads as TGTGCCAGCAGCTTAGCCCTAGCGGGAGAGTACGAGCAGTACTTC.

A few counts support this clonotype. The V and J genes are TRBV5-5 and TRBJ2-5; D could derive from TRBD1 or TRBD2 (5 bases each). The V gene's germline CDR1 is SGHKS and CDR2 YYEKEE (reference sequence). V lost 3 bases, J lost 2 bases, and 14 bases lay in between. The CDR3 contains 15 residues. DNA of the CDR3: TGTGCCAGCAGCTCGGGGCCAGGGAGTCAAGAGACCCAGTACTTC. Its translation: CASSSGPGSQETQYF.